A selection of T cell receptor beta chains follows, all from one sample in a study of blood T cells in healthy people across ages. One entry per CDR3 protein, called by TCRdb with MiXCR from the 5' RACE reads. The sample has hundreds of thousands of distinct CDR3 sequences, just under 25% seen once; the top ten hold 8% to 10%. These data were likewise used in another study, on T cells of mothers and their children.

Sequencing input: blood. The receptors were sampled from a boy younger than 18 in good health. The CDR3 runs from the conserved cysteine through the conserved F or W. D genes are given only for firm matches. Size values are once, few and many counts, or a class for expanded clones, and some rows have none.

abundance | j_gene | v_gene | d_gene | CDR3nt | CDR3aa
few | TRBJ2-4 | TRBV3-1 | - | TGTGCCAGCAGCCACTGGGCAGACAAAAACATTCAGTACTTC | CASSHWADKNIQYF
- | TRBJ2-7 | TRBV20-1 | TRBD2 | TGCAGTGCTAGAGACCCCTCGGCTAGCGGGATAGACGAGCAGTACTTC | CSARDPSASGIDEQYF
few | TRBJ1-4 | TRBV29-1 | - | TGCAGCGTGGGGGGAGGGTCTAATGAAAAACTGTTTTTT | CSVGGGSNEKLFF
- | TRBJ2-1 | TRBV29-1 | TRBD1 | TGCAGCGTTGAAGACTGGTCCGGGACAGGGGATTACAATGAGCAGTTCTTC | CSVEDWSGTGDYNEQFF
- | TRBJ2-7 | TRBV27 | - | TGTGCCAGCAGTTTATCCTTTTCATCCTCCTACGAGCAGTACTTC | CASSLSFSSSYEQYF
- | TRBJ2-7 | TRBV27 | - | TGTGCCAGCAGTTTACAGGGGCAGGGGCCCTACGAGCAGTACTTC | CASSLQGQGPYEQYF
- | TRBJ2-7 | TRBV4-1 | - | TGCGCCAGCAGCCAATCTCGGGACGCCTCCTACGAGCAGTACTTC | CASSQSRDASYEQYF
- | TRBJ2-5 | TRBV5-5 | - | TGTGCCAGCAGCTTGGAAAGTTTCTTAGATCAAGAGACCCAGTACTTC | CASSLESFLDQETQYF
few | TRBJ1-6 | TRBV4-2 | - | TGTACCAGCAGCCAAGATCGGGAGTTCTCGCCCCTCCACTTT | CTSSQDREFSPLHF
- | TRBJ2-1 | TRBV2 | TRBD2 | TGTGCCAGCCTGGACGGACTAGCGGGAGGGTACGAGCAGTTCTTC | CASLDGLAGGYEQFF
- | TRBJ2-1 | TRBV20-1 | - | TGCAGTGCTCTCGACTACCCAAGCTCCTACAATGAGCAGTTCTTC | CSALDYPSSYNEQFF
few | TRBJ2-6 | TRBV9 | - | TGTGCCAGCAGCCCTCGGGGGCTTCAAAGCTCTGGGGCCAACGTCCTGACTTTC | CASSPRGLQSSGANVLTF
- | TRBJ1-4 | TRBV19 | - | TGTGCCAGTAGAGGACGCGAAGAAAAACTGTTTTTT | CASRGREEKLFF
few | TRBJ1-4 | TRBV5-1 | - | TGCGCCAGCAGCATAGACCCATCAACTAATGAAGAACTGTTTTTT | CASSIDPSTNEELFF
- | TRBJ2-3 | TRBV9 | - | TGTGCCAGCAGCGTAGCCGGGGTCGCAGATACGCAGTATTTT | CASSVAGVADTQYF
- | TRBJ1-2 | TRBV7-2 | - | TGTGCCAGCAGCGCTTTGGGGGTCGGGGGAAGCTATGGCTACACCTTC | CASSALGVGGSYGYTF
few | TRBJ2-1 | TRBV20-1 | TRBD2 | TGCAGTGCTACGAGCCGGACTAGCGGGTACTACAATGAGCAGTTCTTC | CSATSRTSGYYNEQFF
- | TRBJ2-3 | TRBV29-1 | TRBD2 | TGCAGCGGGATTCTAGCGGGAGACCCAGATACGCAGTATTTT | CSGILAGDPDTQYF
- | TRBJ2-3 | TRBV3-1 | - | TGTGCCAGCAGCCCCTCGACAGGCACAGATACGCAGTATTTT | CASSPSTGTDTQYF
- | TRBJ2-7 | TRBV3-1 | TRBD2 | TGTGCCAGCAGCGACCACAGCGGGGCAAGCTCCTACGAGCAGTACTTC | CASSDHSGASSYEQYF
- | TRBJ2-1 | TRBV20-1 | - | TGCAGTGCCCCAATGGATATGAGCTCCTACAATGAGCAGTTCTTC | CSAPMDMSSYNEQFF
- | TRBJ2-3 | TRBV3-1 | TRBD2 | TGTGCCAGCAGCCCTCGGAGGCTAGCGGGGGGGATGCAGTATTTT | CASSPRRLAGGMQYF
- | TRBJ2-5 | TRBV10-3 | TRBD1 | TGTGCCACCGTAGAAGAGGACAGGAGAGAGACCCAGTACTTC | CATVEEDRRETQYF
- | TRBJ2-1 | TRBV14 | TRBD2 | TGTGCCAGCAGCCATCGGGTAGCGGGGGGGCCCGTCTACAATGAGCAGTTCTTC | CASSHRVAGGPVYNEQFF
many | TRBJ2-3 | TRBV7-8 | - | TGTGCCAGCAGCTTACGGGACCGCTCAGACACGCAGTATTTT | CASSLRDRSDTQYF
- | TRBJ1-4 | TRBV3-1 | - | TGTGCCAGCAGCCCTCCTGACAAGGGTTTTGAAAAACTGTTTTTT | CASSPPDKGFEKLFF
few | TRBJ2-6 | TRBV20-1 | TRBD2 | TGCAGTGCTAGAGTTAGCGGGGGTAGCTCTGGGGCCAACGTCCTGACTTTC | CSARVSGGSSGANVLTF
few | TRBJ2-1 | TRBV28 | - | TGTGCCAGCAGCTTCGGGACCGCTTACAATGAGCAGTTCTTC | CASSFGTAYNEQFF
- | TRBJ2-5 | TRBV19 | - | TGTGCCAGTAAGGGGGAGGGAGTAAAGACCCAGTACTTC | CASKGEGVKTQYF
many | TRBJ2-7 | TRBV5-5 | - | TGTGCCAGCAGCCTCCTAGACTACGAGCAGTACTTC | CASSLLDYEQYF
- | TRBJ1-2 | TRBV20-1 | - | TGCAGTGCTAGAGGGGTCCAGGGGCTTGCCTATGGCTACACCTTC | CSARGVQGLAYGYTF
few | TRBJ2-6 | TRBV27 | - | TGTGCCAGCAGTTTTAGGGGACTCTTCTCTGGGGCCAACGTCCTGACTTTC | CASSFRGLFSGANVLTF
- | TRBJ2-7 | TRBV29-1 | TRBD1 | TGCAGCGTTCTTTCTACCGGGACAGGGACCTACGAGCAGTACTTC | CSVLSTGTGTYEQYF
- | TRBJ2-1 | TRBV7-9 | TRBD2 | TGTGCCAGCAGCTTAGGAGCGGGGTGGGAGCAGTTCTTC | CASSLGAGWEQFF
many | TRBJ2-1 | TRBV5-1 | - | TGCGCCAGCAGCCAAGGACATTCTAGCTCCTACAATGAGCAGTTCTTC | CASSQGHSSSYNEQFF
- | TRBJ2-3 | TRBV10-3 | - | TGTGCCATCAGACAACAGGGAGGCACAGATACGCAGTATTTT | CAIRQQGGTDTQYF
- | TRBJ2-7 | TRBV13 | TRBD1 | TGTGCCAGCAGCTTAGGGACAGGGGCTGTCGAGCAGTACTTC | CASSLGTGAVEQYF
- | TRBJ2-7 | TRBV20-1 | TRBD2 | TGCAGTGCTAGTCTACTAGCGGGGGGTACCTACGAGCAGTACTTC | CSASLLAGGTYEQYF
- | TRBJ1-4 | TRBV29-1 | - | TGCAGCGCCGAGGGAGGGGCGGATGAAAAACTGTTTTTT | CSAEGGADEKLFF
- | TRBJ2-7 | TRBV4-1 | - | TGCGCCAGCAGCCTAACCCCCACAAAACAAGAGACCCGGTACTTC | CASSLTPTKQETRYF
- | TRBJ2-5 | TRBV28 | TRBD1 | TGTGCCAGCAGTCCGGGACAGGGAGGGGGTGAGACCCAGTACTTC | CASSPGQGGGETQYF
- | TRBJ1-2 | TRBV6-5 | - | TGTGCCAGCAGTGCGGCAAAGGCTTCTAACTATGGCTACACCTTC | CASSAAKASNYGYTF
- | TRBJ2-5 | TRBV7-6 | TRBD2 | TGTGCCAGCAGTCACCTGGCGGGGGGGCAAGAGACCCAGTACTTC | CASSHLAGGQETQYF
- | TRBJ2-2 | TRBV9 | TRBD2 | TGTGCCAGCAGCGTCACCGGGACTAGCGGCAGAGGGGAGCTGTTTTTT | CASSVTGTSGRGELFF
- | TRBJ2-1 | TRBV28 | - | TGTGCCAGCAGGGGGTCTTTGGTGGGCCAGTTCTTC | CASRGSLVGQFF
- | TRBJ2-7 | TRBV7-6 | - | TGTGCCAGCAGCCCGATGCCTGGCGGCGAGCAGTACTTC | CASSPMPGGEQYF
- | TRBJ1-2 | TRBV6-5 | - | TGTGCCAGCAGTTACGGCACTCCTAACTATGGCTACACCTTC | CASSYGTPNYGYTF
- | TRBJ2-6 | TRBV4-1 | - | TGCGCCAACTCTGGGGCCAACGTCCTGACTTTC | CANSGANVLTF
few | TRBJ2-7 | TRBV7-9 | TRBD1 | TGTGCCAGCAGCTTAGCGCAGGGACAGCTCTACGAGCAGTACTTC | CASSLAQGQLYEQYF
- | TRBJ2-3 | TRBV20-1 | - | TGCAGTGCTTCCGGACTTACAGATACGCAGTATTTT | CSASGLTDTQYF
- | TRBJ2-1 | TRBV7-3 | - | TGTGCCAGCAGCTTAACTGCCGACAGGACAGATAATGAGCAGTTCTTC | CASSLTADRTDNEQFF
- | TRBJ2-3 | TRBV10-3 | - | TGTGCCATCAGTGACCTCGGGGCGAATGCACAAGATACGCAGTATTTT | CAISDLGANAQDTQYF
few | TRBJ1-2 | TRBV6-6 | - | TGTGCCAGCAGCGGGATTTCTAACTATGGCTACACCTTC | CASSGISNYGYTF